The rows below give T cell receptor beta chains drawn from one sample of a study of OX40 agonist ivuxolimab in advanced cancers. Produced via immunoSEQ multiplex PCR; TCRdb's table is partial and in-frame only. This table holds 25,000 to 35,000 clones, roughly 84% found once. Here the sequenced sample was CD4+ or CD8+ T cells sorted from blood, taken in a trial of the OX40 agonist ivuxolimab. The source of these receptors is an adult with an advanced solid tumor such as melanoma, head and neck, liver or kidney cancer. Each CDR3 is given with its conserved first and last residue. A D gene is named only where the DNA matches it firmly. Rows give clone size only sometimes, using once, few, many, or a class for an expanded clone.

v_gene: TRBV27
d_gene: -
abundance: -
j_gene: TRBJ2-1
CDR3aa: CASSLSLDNEQFF
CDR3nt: TGTGCCAGCAGTTTATCGTTAGACAATGAGCAGTTCTTC

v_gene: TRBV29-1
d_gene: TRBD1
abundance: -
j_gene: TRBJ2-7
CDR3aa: CSVEGQPTGWTYEQYF
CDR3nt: TGCAGCGTTGAAGGACAACCGACAGGGTGGACCTACGAGCAGTACTTC

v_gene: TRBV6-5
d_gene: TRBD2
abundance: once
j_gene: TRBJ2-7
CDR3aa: CASKRGAYEQYF
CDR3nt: TGTGCCAGCAAGCGGGGGGCCTACGAGCAGTACTTC

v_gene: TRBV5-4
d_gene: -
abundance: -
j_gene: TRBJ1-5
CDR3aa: CASRRGPNQPQHF
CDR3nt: TGTGCCAGCCGTAGGGGCCCCAATCAGCCCCAGCATTTT

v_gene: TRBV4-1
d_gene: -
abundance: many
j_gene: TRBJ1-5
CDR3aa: CASSQEYSNQPQHF
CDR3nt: TGCGCCAGCAGCCAAGAGTATAGCAATCAGCCCCAGCATTTT

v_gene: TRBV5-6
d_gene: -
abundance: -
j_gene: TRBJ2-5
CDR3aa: CASSPGAGIQETQYF
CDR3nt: TGTGCCAGCAGCCCTGGGGCGGGGATACAAGAGACCCAGTACTTC

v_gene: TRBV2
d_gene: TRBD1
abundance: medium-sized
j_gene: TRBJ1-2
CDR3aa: CASRLPGQGNGYTF
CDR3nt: TGTGCCAGCAGACTGCCGGGACAGGGCAATGGCTACACCTTC

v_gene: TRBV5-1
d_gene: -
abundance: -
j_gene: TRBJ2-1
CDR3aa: CASSSDLSSYNEQFF
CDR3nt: TGCGCCAGCAGCTCAGACTTGAGCTCCTACAATGAGCAGTTCTTC

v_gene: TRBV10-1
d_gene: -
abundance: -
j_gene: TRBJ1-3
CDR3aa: CASQKTAPSGNTIYF
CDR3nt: TGCGCCAGCCAAAAGACAGCACCCTCTGGAAACACCATATATTTT

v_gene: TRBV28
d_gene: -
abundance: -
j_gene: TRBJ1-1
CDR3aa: CASSLWGNTEAFF
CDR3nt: TGTGCCAGCAGTTTATGGGGGAACACTGAAGCTTTCTTT

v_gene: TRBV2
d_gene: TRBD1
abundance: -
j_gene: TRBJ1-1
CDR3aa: CASRLGQMNTEAFF
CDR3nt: TGTGCCAGCAGGTTGGGACAGATGAACACTGAAGCTTTCTTT

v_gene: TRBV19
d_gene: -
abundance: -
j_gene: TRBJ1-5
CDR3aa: CASSRPRPHPEPQHF
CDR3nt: TGTGCCAGTAGTAGGCCCCGACCCCATCCGGAGCCCCAGCATTTT

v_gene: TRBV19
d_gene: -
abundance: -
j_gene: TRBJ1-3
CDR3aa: CATTLGGSGNTIYF
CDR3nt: TGTGCCACTACCCTGGGGGGCTCTGGAAACACCATATATTTT

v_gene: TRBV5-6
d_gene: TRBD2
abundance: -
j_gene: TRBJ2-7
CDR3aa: CASRARREGEQYF
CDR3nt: TGTGCCAGCAGGGCTAGGAGGGAGGGAGAGCAGTACTTC

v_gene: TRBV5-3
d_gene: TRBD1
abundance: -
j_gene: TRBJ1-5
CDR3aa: CARSSWTGGNNQPQHF
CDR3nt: TGTGCCAGAAGCTCTTGGACAGGGGGTAATAATCAGCCCCAGCATTTT

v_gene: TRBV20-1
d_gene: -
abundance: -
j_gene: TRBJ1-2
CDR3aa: CSAREGYGYTF
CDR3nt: TGCAGTGCTAGAGAGGGGTATGGCTACACCTTC

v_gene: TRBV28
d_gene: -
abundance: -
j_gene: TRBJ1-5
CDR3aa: CASSFSDSNQPQHF
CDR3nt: TGTGCCAGCAGTTTTTCAGATAGCAATCAGCCCCAGCATTTT

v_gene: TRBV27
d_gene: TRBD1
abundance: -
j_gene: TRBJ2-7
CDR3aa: CARVSTGANYEQYF
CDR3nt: TGTGCCAGGGTATCGACAGGGGCAAACTACGAGCAGTACTTC

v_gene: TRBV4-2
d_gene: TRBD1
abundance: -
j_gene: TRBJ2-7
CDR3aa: CASSQEDRDRVDEQYF
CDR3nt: TGTGCCAGCAGCCAAGAGGATCGGGACAGGGTGGACGAGCAGTACTTC

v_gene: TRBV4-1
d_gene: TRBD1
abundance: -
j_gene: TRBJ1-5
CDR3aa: CASSRTGDPGTQHF
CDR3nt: TGCGCCAGCAGCCGGACAGGTGACCCGGGGACCCAGCATTTT

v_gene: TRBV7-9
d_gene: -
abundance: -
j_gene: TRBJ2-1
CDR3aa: CASSPERNEQFF
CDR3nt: TGTGCCAGCAGCCCTGAGCGAAATGAGCAGTTCTTC

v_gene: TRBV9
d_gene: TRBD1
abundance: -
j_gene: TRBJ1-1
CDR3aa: CASSEGQNEAFF
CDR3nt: TGTGCCAGCAGCGAGGGACAGAATGAAGCTTTCTTT

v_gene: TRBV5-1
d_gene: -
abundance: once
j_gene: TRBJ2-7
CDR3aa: CASSLERMPYEQYF
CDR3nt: TGCGCCAGCAGCTTGGAACGGATGCCCTACGAGCAGTACTTC

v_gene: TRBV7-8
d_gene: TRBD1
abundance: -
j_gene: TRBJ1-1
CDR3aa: CASSPRTGVWTEAFF
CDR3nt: TGTGCCAGCAGCCCGAGGACAGGGGTGTGGACTGAAGCTTTCTTT

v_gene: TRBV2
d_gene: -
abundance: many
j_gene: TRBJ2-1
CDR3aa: CASSEEAATYNEQFF
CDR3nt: TGTGCCAGCAGTGAAGAAGCGGCTACCTACAATGAGCAGTTCTTC

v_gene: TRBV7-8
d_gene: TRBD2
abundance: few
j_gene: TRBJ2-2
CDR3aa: CASSAPSGVNTGELFF
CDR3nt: TGTGCCAGCAGCGCGCCCAGCGGGGTAAACACCGGGGAGCTGTTTTTT

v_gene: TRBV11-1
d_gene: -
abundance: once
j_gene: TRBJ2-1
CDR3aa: CASSLGDHSYNEQFF
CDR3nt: TGTGCCAGCAGCTTAGGGGACCACTCCTACAATGAGCAGTTCTTC

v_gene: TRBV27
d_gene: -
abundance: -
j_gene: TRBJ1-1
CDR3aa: CASSLSTPQLRTEAFF
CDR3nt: TGTGCCAGCAGTTTATCGACACCCCAGCTGAGGACTGAAGCTTTCTTT

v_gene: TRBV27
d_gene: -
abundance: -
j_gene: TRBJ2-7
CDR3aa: CASRGGHEQYF
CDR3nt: TGTGCCAGCCGGGGAGGCCACGAGCAGTACTTC

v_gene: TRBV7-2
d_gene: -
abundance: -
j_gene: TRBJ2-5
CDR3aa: CASSLEGHEYQETQYF
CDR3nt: TGTGCCAGCAGCTTAGAGGGACACGAGTACCAAGAGACCCAGTACTTC

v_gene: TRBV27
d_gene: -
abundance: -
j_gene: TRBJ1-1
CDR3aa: CASSLAGSSTEAFF
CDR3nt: TGTGCCAGCAGTTTAGCAGGGTCTAGCACTGAAGCTTTCTTT

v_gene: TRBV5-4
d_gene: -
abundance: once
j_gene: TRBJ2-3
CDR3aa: CASSPIETSTDTQYF
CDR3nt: TGTGCCAGCAGCCCCATAGAGACTAGCACAGATACGCAGTATTTT

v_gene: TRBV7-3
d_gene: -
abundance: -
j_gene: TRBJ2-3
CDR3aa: CASGRGADTQYF
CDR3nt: TGTGCCAGCGGCAGGGGAGCAGATACGCAGTATTTT

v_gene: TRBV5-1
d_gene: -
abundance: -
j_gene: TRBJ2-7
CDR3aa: CASSRGGYEQYF
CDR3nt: TGCGCCAGCAGCCGGGGAGGATACGAGCAGTACTTC

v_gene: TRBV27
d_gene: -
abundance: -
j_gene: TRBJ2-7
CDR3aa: CASSLSAGASYEQYF
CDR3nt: TGTGCCAGCAGTTTATCTGCAGGGGCCTCCTACGAGCAGTACTTC

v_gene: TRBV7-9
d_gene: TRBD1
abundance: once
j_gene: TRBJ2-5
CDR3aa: CASSPQGLGETQYF
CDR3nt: TGTGCCAGCAGCCCACAGGGGCTTGGAGAGACCCAGTACTTC

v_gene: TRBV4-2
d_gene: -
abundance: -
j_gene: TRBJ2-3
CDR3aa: CASSQDWGGAWTQYF
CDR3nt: TGTGCCAGCAGCCAAGATTGGGGGGGCGCTTGGACGCAGTATTTT

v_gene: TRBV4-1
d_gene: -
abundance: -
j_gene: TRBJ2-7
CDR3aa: CASSQTGPNEQYF
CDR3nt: TGCGCCAGCAGCCAGACGGGACCCAACGAGCAGTACTTC

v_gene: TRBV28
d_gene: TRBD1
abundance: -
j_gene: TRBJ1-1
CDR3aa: CASGTTGARGTEAFF
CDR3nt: TGTGCCAGCGGGACGACAGGGGCGAGGGGGACTGAAGCTTTCTTT

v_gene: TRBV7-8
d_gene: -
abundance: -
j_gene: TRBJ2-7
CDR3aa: CASSFARGRIVYEQYF
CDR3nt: TGTGCCAGCAGCTTCGCACGGGGTCGAATAGTCTACGAGCAGTACTTC

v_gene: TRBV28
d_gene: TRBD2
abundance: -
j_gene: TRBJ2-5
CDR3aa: CASSPSLAGGRETQYF
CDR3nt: TGTGCCAGCAGTCCCTCCCTAGCGGGAGGCCGAGAGACCCAGTACTTC

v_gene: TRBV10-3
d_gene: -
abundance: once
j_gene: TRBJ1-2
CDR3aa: CAISEAGEGYGYTF
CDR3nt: TGTGCCATCAGTGAGGCAGGGGAAGGTTATGGCTACACCTTC

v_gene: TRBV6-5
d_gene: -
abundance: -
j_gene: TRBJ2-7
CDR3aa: CASSYSSGEVDEQYF
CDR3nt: TGTGCCAGCAGTTACTCATCCGGGGAGGTAGACGAGCAGTACTTC

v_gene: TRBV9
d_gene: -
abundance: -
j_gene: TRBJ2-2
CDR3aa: CASSVLRLSGELFF
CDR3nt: TGTGCCAGCAGCGTATTGCGTTTGTCGGGGGAGCTGTTTTTT

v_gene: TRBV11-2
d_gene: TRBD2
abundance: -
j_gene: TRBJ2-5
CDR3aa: CASSLGAGLAGVETQYF
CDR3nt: TGTGCCAGCAGCTTAGGTGCGGGACTAGCGGGAGTGGAGACCCAGTACTTC

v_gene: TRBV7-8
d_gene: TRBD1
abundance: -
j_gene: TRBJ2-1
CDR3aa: CASSARQGVGYNEQFF
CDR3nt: TGTGCCAGCAGCGCCCGACAGGGGGTTGGCTACAATGAGCAGTTCTTC

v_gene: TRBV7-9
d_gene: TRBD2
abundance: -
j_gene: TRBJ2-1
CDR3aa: CASSLVLADYNEQFF
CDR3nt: TGTGCCAGCAGCTTAGTTCTAGCGGATTACAATGAGCAGTTCTTC

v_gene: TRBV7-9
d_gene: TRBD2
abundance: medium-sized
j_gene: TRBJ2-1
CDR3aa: CASSSSGTSGRPQQFF
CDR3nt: TGTGCCAGCAGCTCTTCCGGGACTAGCGGGAGGCCTCAGCAGTTCTTC

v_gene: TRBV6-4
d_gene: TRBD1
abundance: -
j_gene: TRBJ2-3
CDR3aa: CASSGDRDTDTQYF
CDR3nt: TGTGCCAGCAGTGGGGACAGGGACACAGATACGCAGTATTTT

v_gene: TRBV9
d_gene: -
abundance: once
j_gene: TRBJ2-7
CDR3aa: CASSPGTKGDYEQYF
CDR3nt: TGTGCCAGCAGCCCGGGGACAAAAGGGGATTACGAGCAGTACTTC

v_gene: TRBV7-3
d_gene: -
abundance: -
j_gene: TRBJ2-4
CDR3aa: CASSLLGGAKNIQYF
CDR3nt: TGTGCCAGCAGCCTCCTGGGAGGCGCCAAAAACATTCAGTACTTC

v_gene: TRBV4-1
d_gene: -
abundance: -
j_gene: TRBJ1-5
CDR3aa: CASSQDLRGQNQPQHF
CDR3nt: TGCGCCAGCAGCCAAGATCTAAGGGGTCAAAATCAGCCCCAGCATTTT

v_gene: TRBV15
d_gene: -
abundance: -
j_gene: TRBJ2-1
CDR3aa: CATSREVAGGYNEQFF
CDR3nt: TGTGCCACCAGCAGAGAGGTGGCCGGGGGCTACAATGAGCAGTTCTTC

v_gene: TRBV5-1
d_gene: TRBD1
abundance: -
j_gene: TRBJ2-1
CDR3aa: CASSLRQGAYNEQFF
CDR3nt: TGCGCCAGCAGCTTGAGGCAGGGGGCCTACAATGAGCAGTTCTTC